This TCR beta chain appears in the sequencing data of a study of blood T cells in healthy people across ages (dated by TCRdb to between 2014 and 2016). Notes on the research overall: In model experiments, roughly one uniquely barcoded TCR beta cDNA molecule per two T cells was captured by template switching. Using deep sequencing normalized with unique cDNA molecular identifiers, the study measured how TCR beta repertoire diversity changes with age. To avoid experimental bias, donors of different ages were spread randomly across the sequencing lanes. The study analyzed two additional independent replicas of 1 million unique cDNA reads from the same blood draw for two donors, one aged 18 to 30 and one aged 80 or older. Donors were grouped into four age groups: young (average roughly 17 years), middle-aged (roughly 40), aged (roughly 67) and long-lived (just over 80). General study outcomes and caveats: Observed TCR beta diversity correlated strongly with the percentage of naive T cells measured by flow cytometry. Because profiling used bulk unsorted PBMCs, naive and antigen-experienced compartments could not be compared conclusively. Because the CMV infection status of the donors was unknown, age-related changes in expanded clonotypes may potentially have been confounded. As age increased, observed TCR beta diversity per million T cells dropped in a roughly linear way, and a significant reduction was already evident by age 40. Compared with the aged group, the long-lived group had more naive CD4+ T cells, fewer expanded clones and increased TCR diversity, suggesting age selection. Estimates of total diversity based on one million sequenced T cells were considered lower bounds and underestimates.

This clonotype showed up just a few times. Its target antigen remains unknown. No base qualities exist here, and no much larger clone lies one base off it. Libraries came from 5' RACE. Sequencing instrument: Illumina HiSeq 2500. A second PCR of about 7 to 12 cycles was run with a J-beta primer mix and a sample-barcoded 5' primer. Each TCR beta cDNA molecule received a unique molecular identifier from a template-switch 5' adaptor carrying 12 random nucleotides. Each sample yielded at least 2.5 million CDR3-containing paired-end reads. First-strand cDNA synthesis was performed from all RNA using the Mint cDNA synthesis kit, with priming by a TRBC-specific oligonucleotide. All cDNA was treated with uracil-DNA glycosylase and then went through a first 18-cycle PCR with the universal primers M1SS and BC2_uni_R. Per the original workflow: Each sample was normalized by randomly selecting 1 million high-quality reads, each carrying a distinct molecular identifier. Instead of being binned into consensus sequences, reads that shared molecular identifiers were thrown out. MiTCR, with a Q25 quality threshold and the strictest error-elimination algorithm, was used for CDR3 identification, clonotype clustering and error correction. Lower-bound total TCR beta diversity was estimated with a nonparametric unseen species model using Euler transformation. Clones were called with MiXCR by TCRdb after fastp trimmed the public reads at Q25, and only in-frame beta chains were retained. CDR3 protein duplicates are merged, each entry listing the most common genes and DNA. The authors' filters were not applied to this entry. This sample gives over a million distinct CDR3 sequences in total; roughly two fifths of them show up just once. In total, the top ten clones hold 4% of the sample.

CDR1 and CDR2 were assigned from the germline V gene as SGHDT and YYEEEE. Trimming costs V 0 bases and J 4 bases, and their ends lie 13 bases apart. The CDR3 spans 15 residues, from the cysteine through the phenylalanine. Here the CDR3 DNA is all that survives: 45 bases in frame from base 1. The donors were roughly 38 Caucasian individuals from Russia, aged roughly 6 to 90 years, who were systemically healthy. Approximately 9.7 milliliters of peripheral blood were drawn from each donor into EDTA-treated Vacutainer tubes. PBMCs were isolated by Ficoll-Paque density-gradient centrifugation, with at least 6 million obtained per sample. Total RNA was extracted from PBMCs with Trizol reagent, with at least 5.5 micrograms obtained per sample. The percentages of naive CD45RAhigh/CD27high T cells were determined by flow cytometry on a PBMC aliquot from every donor.

Material: blood. The TCR sequence derives from a woman in her late teens or twenties in good health. The chain links TRBV5-6 with TRBJ1-2; D gene: possibly TRBD1, on 6 matching bases. CDR3 region: CASSLGQGQGYGYTF. In nucleotide form, the sequence is TGTGCCAGCAGCTTGGGTCAGGGGCAAGGCTATGGCTACACCTTC.